The 17 T cell receptor beta chains below were found in one sample sequenced in a study of T cell repertoires in ileal Crohn's disease. Assay used: immunoSEQ multiplex PCR; TCRdb lists only in-frame clones, some missing. Among thousands of clones listed, roughly three quarters were seen once. The sample's time point: proximal margin of the surgical specimen (macroscopically non-inflamed). Material: ileal tissue. Every receptor here comes from an adult with Crohn's disease.

The chain combines TRBV27 with TRBJ1-1; D may be TRBD1 (5 bases). The CDR3 runs 15 residues. The V end was cut by 5 bases, the J end by 5 bases, with 18 bases between. Germline assignment: CDR1 MNHEY and CDR2 SMNVEV (reference sequence). CDR3 protein: CASSQGLGRVTEAFF. The CDR3 DNA is TGTGCCAGCAGTCAAGGATTAGGCAGGGTGACTGAAGCTTTCTTT.

Turning to this clone: Other DNA variants within this sample encode the same CDR3. The genes are TRBV19 and TRBJ2-7; D is perhaps TRBD2 (6 bases). Trimming took 5 bases from V and 3 from J, leaving 11 bases between them. Germline V gives CDR1 LNHDA, CDR2 SQIVND (reference sequence). This CDR3 is built from 13 residues. The CDR3 nucleotides read TGTGCCAGTAGTTTGACTAGAGACTACGAGCAGTACTTC. It translates to CASSLTRDYEQYF.

The J gene is TRBJ1-1, the V gene TRBV28, with 7 bases matching TRBD1. The CDR3 is 14 residues long. Germline lookup yields CDR1 MDHEN and CDR2 SYDVKM. J gave up 6 bases and V 5 bases, and 9 bases lay outside the gene matches. CDR3 protein: CASSPLTGRAEAFF. The CDR3 bases are TGTGCCAGCAGTCCCCTGACAGGGAGGGCTGAAGCTTTCTTT.

The chain employs TRBV9 and TRBJ1-2; the match to TRBD1 covers 10 bases. V shed 3 bases and J 4 bases; nucleotides not matched to a gene: 9. CDR1 is SGDLS and CDR2 is YYNGEE in the germline V gene. This CDR3 spans 16 amino acids. The CDR3 DNA is TGTGCCAGCAGCGCCGGACAGGGGGATCAAGGCTATGGCTACACCTTC. Translation gives CASSAGQGDQGYGYTF.

The chain carries TRBV11-2 and TRBJ2-3; 13 bases agree with TRBD2. Germline CDR1 SGHAT, CDR2 FQNNGV. V shed 5 bases and J 3 bases; nucleotides not matched to a gene: 2. This CDR3 is built from 15 residues. The CDR3 loop is CASSRTSGSTDTQYF. The CDR3 DNA is TGTGCCAGCAGCCGGACTAGCGGGAGTACAGATACGCAGTATTTT.

The V gene is TRBV5-4, the J gene TRBJ2-7; 11 bases line up with TRBD2. Trimming removed 4 bases from V and 3 bases from J; junction bases left unmatched: 9. The CDR3 is 16 amino acids. Germline V lookup: CDR1 SGHNT, CDR2 YYREEE (reference sequence). CDR3 sequence (DNA): TGTGCCAGCAGCAACCCGGGACTAGCGGTTGACTACGAGCAGTACTTC. Protein sequence: CASSNPGLAVDYEQYF.

The chain employs TRBV6-1 and TRBJ2-1; a weak D match, TRBD1 (5 bases). Germline lookup yields CDR1 MNHNS and CDR2 SASEGT. The CDR3 sequence is 13 residues long. V was clipped by 11 bases and J by 7 bases, with 18 bases between them. This CDR3 is CAALGAGNNEQFF. In DNA form, the CDR3 reads TGTGCCGCCCTCGGTGCAGGGAATAATGAGCAGTTCTTC.

The chain joins TRBV27 to TRBJ1-2; D gene unclear. There are 11 residues in the CDR3. The germline gives CDR1 MNHEY, CDR2 SMNVEV (reference sequence). Between the trimmed V and J ends, which lost 4 bases and 8 bases, there was a span of 8 bases. This CDR3 reads CASSSRGGYTF. In nucleotides, the CDR3 is TGTGCCAGCAGTTCCAGAGGAGGCTACACCTTC.

The rearrangement joins TRBV7-6 to TRBJ2-2; maybe TRBD1 (5 bases). V was cut by 4 bases and J by 1 base, with 16 bases left in between. CDR1 and CDR2 from the germline V gene are SGHVS and FNYEAQ. This CDR3 spans 17 amino acids. The CDR3 region has the DNA TGTGCCAGCAGCTCTAAAGGGGCTACCCGGAACACCGGGGAGCTGTTTTTT. Its translation: CASSSKGATRNTGELFF.

The rearrangement links TRBV19 to TRBJ1-4; 7 nucleotides line up with TRBD1. Germline loops: CDR1 LNHDA, CDR2 SQIVND (reference sequence). Trimming removed 5 bases from V and 7 bases from J; junction bases left unmatched: 4. This CDR3 region has 13 residues. The CDR3 DNA is TGTGCCAGTAGTGCCCGGGACAGTGAAAAACTGTTTTTT. It yields the protein CASSARDSEKLFF.

Within the sample, this clone is large (0.1 to 1%). V gene TRBV6-5 combines with J gene TRBJ1-1; D may be TRBD1 (5 bases). This CDR3 contains 14 residues. V lost 7 bases and J lost 5, with 17 bases in between. Germline CDR1 and CDR2: MNHEY and SVGAGI. This chain's CDR3 is CASTFRASGTEAFF. The CDR3 bases are TGTGCCAGCACCTTCAGGGCTAGTGGAACTGAAGCTTTCTTT.

This chain joins TRBV5-5 and TRBJ1-1; the match to TRBD1 covers 10 bases. Germline V gene sequence: CDR1 SGHKS, CDR2 YYEKEE (reference sequence). This CDR3 region has 15 residues. The junction had 7 bases not matched to a gene; V was cut back by 5 bases and J by 3 bases. The CDR3 nucleotides read TGTGCCAGCAGGTCGGGACAGGGGACCTACACTGAAGCTTTCTTT. Its protein product is CASRSGQGTYTEAFF.

This chain joins TRBV2 and TRBJ1-2; D is unclear. The CDR3 loop spans 13 amino acids. The V end was cut by 3 bases, the J end by 7 bases, with 12 bases between. The germline V gene has CDR1 SNHLY and CDR2 FYNNEI. The CDR3 region has the DNA TGTGCCAGCAGTGACGGGGAAAGGCTTGGCTACACCTTC. Protein: CASSDGERLGYTF.

The genes are TRBV25-1 and TRBJ2-3; weak D call: TRBD2 (6 bases). Germline V gene lookup returns CDR1 MGHDK and CDR2 SYGVNS. The CDR3 contains 16 residues. V lost 3 bases, J lost 4 bases, and 17 bases lay in between. The CDR3: CASSDTYRLGADTQYF. The DNA for the CDR3 is TGTGCCAGCAGTGATACCTATAGACTAGGTGCAGATACGCAGTATTTT.

This clone was seen only a few times. The chain is built from TRBV27 and TRBJ2-7; D unresolved. Germline-derived CDR1 and CDR2 are MNHEY and SMNVEV (reference sequence). This CDR3 region has 14 residues. V was cut by 3 bases and J by 0 bases, with 9 bases left in between. CDR3 sequence reads: CASSFGQASYEQYF. DNA of the CDR3: TGTGCCAGCAGTTTCGGTCAGGCCTCCTACGAGCAGTACTTC.

This clone was seen only a few times. The genes are TRBV6-4 and TRBJ2-2; D remains unclear. Germline lookup yields CDR1 MRHNA and CDR2 SNTAGT. This CDR3 has 13 amino acids. V gave up 9 bases and J gave up 4 bases, with 12 bases separating them. CDR3 sequence (DNA): TGTGCCAGTGCGGTGAAGGCCACCGGGGAGCTGTTTTTT. Amino acid sequence: CASAVKATGELFF.

In regard to this clone: One junction end does not reproduce the germline sequence, and a read error may be involved. The chain couples TRBV10-1 to TRBJ2-3; no clear D. The germline V gene has CDR1 WNHNN and CDR2 SYGVQD (reference sequence). This CDR3 has 8 amino acids. CDR3 sequence reads: CASTSHHF. The CDR3, as DNA: TGCGCCAGCACAAGTCATCATTTT.